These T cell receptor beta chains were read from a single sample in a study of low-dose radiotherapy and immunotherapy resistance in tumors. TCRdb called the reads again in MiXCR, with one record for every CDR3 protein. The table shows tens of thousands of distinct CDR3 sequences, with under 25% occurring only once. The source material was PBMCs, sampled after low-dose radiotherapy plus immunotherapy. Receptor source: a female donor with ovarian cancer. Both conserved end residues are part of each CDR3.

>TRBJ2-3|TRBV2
CASDGQLNSDTQYF
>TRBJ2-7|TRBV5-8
CASSLAPGSSYEQYF
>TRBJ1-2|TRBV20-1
CSATGQVNYGYTF
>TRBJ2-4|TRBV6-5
CASRGPGREYF
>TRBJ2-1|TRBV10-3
CAISELAGDGEQFF
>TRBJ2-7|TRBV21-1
CASSKRTATYEQYF
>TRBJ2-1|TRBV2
CASSGDATYNEQFF
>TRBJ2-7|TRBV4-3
CASSLVGGTGEQYF
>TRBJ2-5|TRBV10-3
CAIGTSGDQETQYF
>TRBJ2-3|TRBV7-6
CASSLLDRATDTQYF
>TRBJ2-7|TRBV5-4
CASRAGFLKGYEQYF
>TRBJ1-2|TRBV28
CASSGNYGYTF
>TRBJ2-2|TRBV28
CASSFGYFNTGELFF
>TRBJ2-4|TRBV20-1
CSAQDLVSQNIQYF
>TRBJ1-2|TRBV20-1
CSARGVYGYTF
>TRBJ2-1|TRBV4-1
CASSPAGLAGGYNEQFF
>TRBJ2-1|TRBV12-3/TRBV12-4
CASRFYGRGLAGVGGEQFF
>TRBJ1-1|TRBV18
CASSLGRGEAFF
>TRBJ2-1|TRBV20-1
CSAPAQGRNEQFF
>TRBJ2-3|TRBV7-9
CASSQGLAGAGDTQYF
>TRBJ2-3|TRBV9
CASSTMTGAPTDTQYF
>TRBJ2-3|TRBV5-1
CASSAPEGADTQYF
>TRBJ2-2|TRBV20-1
CSARGTSGKVNTGELFF
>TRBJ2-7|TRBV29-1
CSVTGVGNTYEQYF
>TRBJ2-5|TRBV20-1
CSGGIQETQYF
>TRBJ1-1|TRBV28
CASSPQGFGSTEAFF
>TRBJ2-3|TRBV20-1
CSAARELAGGRDTQYF
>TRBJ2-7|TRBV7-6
CASSRDVEGYEQYF
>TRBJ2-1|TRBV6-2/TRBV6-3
CASSPQGRGQFF
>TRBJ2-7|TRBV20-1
CSARGGGEYGGRIGEQYF
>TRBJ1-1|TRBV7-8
CASSDKVGEWDAFF
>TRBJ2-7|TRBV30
CAWSPDRGYEQYF
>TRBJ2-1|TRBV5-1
CASSLAPREGNEQFF
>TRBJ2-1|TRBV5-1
CASSLGPWVAEQFF
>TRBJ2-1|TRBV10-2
CASSERRTSDNEQFF
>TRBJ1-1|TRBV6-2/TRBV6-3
CASMRPGEVTEAFF
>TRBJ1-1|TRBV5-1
CASSSERQAVNTEAFF
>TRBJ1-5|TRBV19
CASSIDTGQQPQHF
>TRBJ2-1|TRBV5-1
CASSQQGGDNEQFF
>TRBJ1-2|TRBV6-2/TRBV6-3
CASSYSPDRGYTF
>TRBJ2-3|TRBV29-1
CSVRIGDTQYF
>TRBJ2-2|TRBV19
CASSIGTGGTGELFF
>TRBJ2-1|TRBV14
CASRKMQGAGDEQFF
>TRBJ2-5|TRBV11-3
CASSLDIGETQYF
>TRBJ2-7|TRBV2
CASSEATALYEQYF
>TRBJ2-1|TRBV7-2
CASSLLGGRVGNEQFF
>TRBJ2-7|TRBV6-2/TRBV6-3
CASTGGSGRYEQYF
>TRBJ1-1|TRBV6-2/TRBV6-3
CASSPLRGTEAFF
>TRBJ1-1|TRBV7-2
CASSGTPWGTEAFF
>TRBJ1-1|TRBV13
CASSSNERYPNTEAFF